This T cell receptor beta chain comes out of a study of blood T cell repertoires in COVID-19. Looking at the study overall: In each case, the material was cDNA or gDNA derived from T cells, B-cell-depleted T cells, or PBMCs.

Comment on this clone: Distinct nucleotide sequences in the sample also encode this CDR3.

Original processing notes: How many nucleated cells were present was estimated from reference gene primer amplification. Here immunoSEQ multiplex PCR was the method, and the copy in TCRdb shows in-frame clones only, minus some. V and J calls and clone size come straight from that table; D and trimming were deduced from the DNA. The sample has some 200,000 clones; roughly 88% are singletons. Sequencing was done on a sample of PBMCs or T cells enriched from blood (not recorded which). The source of this sequence is a middle-aged woman with acute COVID-19.

The CDR3 sequence is CASSSDSSGNTIYF. In DNA, the CDR3 is TGTGCCAGCAGCTCCGACAGCTCTGGAAACACCATATATTTT. This chain uses TRBV5-4 with TRBJ1-3, with D possibly TRBD1 on 5 matching bases. Germline CDR1 is SGHNT and CDR2 is YYREEE (reference sequence). Trimming cost V 3 bases and J 0 bases, with 7 bases left between them. The CDR3 loop spans 14 amino acids.